These 4 T cell receptor beta chains were all obtained from the same sample, sequenced in a study of human T cells and chemical hapten exposure. Stated time point: patch test 3, about 24 weeks after DPC sensitization. Sample treatment: therapeutic diphenylcyclopropenone sensitization with weekly scalp DPC. TCRdb independently ran MiXCR on the RACE reads; one entry per CDR3 protein. This table has some 180,000 distinct CDR3 sequences, about 25% appearing once. The sample was whole blood, taken in connection with sensitization to the hapten diphenylcyclopropenone (DPC). Source of these receptors: a woman between 35 and 50 years old with alopecia areata. Some clones in this sample may be carry-over from other donors' samples.

This clonotype was observed at least ten times. The chain uses TRBV19 and TRBJ1-5, with D uncertain. The CDR3 has 15 residues. V was pared by 6 bases and J by 0 bases, with 12 bases between. The germline V gene has CDR1 LNHDA and CDR2 SQIVND (reference sequence). The CDR3 sequence is CASSIDFYSNQPQHF. The DNA for the CDR3 is TGTGCCAGTAGCATTGACTTCTATAGCAATCAGCCCCAGCATTTT.

This clonotype was detected a few times. The chain uses TRBV20-1 and TRBJ2-5; 11 bases agree with TRBD1. This CDR3 has 14 residues. Trimming cost V 3 bases and J 4 bases; bases outside gene matches: 4. Germline CDR1 is DFQATT and CDR2 is SNEGSKA (reference sequence). The CDR3 sequence: CSASGGQGAETQYF. DNA of the CDR3: TGCAGTGCTAGTGGAGGACAGGGGGCAGAGACCCAGTACTTC.

The rearrangement links TRBV29-1 to TRBJ2-1; D is unresolved. Between the trimmed V and J ends, which lost 4 bases and 4 bases, there was a span of 5 bases. CDR1 and CDR2 (germline): SQVTM, ANQGSEA. The CDR3 is made up of 11 amino acids. For the CDR3, the DNA is TGCAGCGTTGCCGTGTACAATGAGCAGTTCTTC. It codes for CSVAVYNEQFF.

The gene calls are TRBV7-2 and TRBJ2-7; possibly TRBD2 for D (6 bases). Germline V CDR1 and CDR2: SGHTA, FQGNSA. This CDR3 contains 14 residues. Trimming took off 5 bases at V and 0 bases at J, with 11 bases between the two ends. The CDR3 reads CASSPVDYSYEQYF. The CDR3 DNA reads as TGTGCCAGCAGCCCCGTGGACTACTCCTACGAGCAGTACTTC.